Listed below are T cell receptor beta chains from one sample, sequenced in a study of control samples from healthy donors and cancer patients. Sequencing was performed with immunoSEQ multiplex PCR; in TCRdb, only in-frame clones are kept and a portion is missing. This sample yields about 130,000 clones, of which 87% are seen a single time; around 1.8% belongs to the top ten. Sequenced material: blood. These TCRs come from a man between 18 and 29 years old in good health. Both conserved end residues are part of each CDR3. Fields, in order: clone size, J gene, D gene, V gene, CDR3 protein, CDR3 DNA. The D gene is left open where the match is weak. Not all rows give a size; the values are once, few, many and, for expanded clones, a class.

clone_size: -; j_call: TRBJ2-2; d_call: TRBD2; v_call: TRBV27; cdr3_aa: CASSFSSGIGGELFF; cdr3_nt: TGTGCCAGCAGTTTCTCTAGCGGGATTGGCGGGGAGCTGTTTTTT
clone_size: -; j_call: TRBJ2-5; d_call: -; v_call: TRBV5-4; cdr3_aa: CASSPQELQETQYF; cdr3_nt: TGTGCCAGCAGCCCCCAGGAGTTGCAAGAGACCCAGTACTTC
clone_size: -; j_call: TRBJ1-2; d_call: TRBD1; v_call: TRBV4-1; cdr3_aa: CASSHRDRDGYTF; cdr3_nt: TGCGCCAGCAGCCACCGGGACAGGGATGGCTACACCTTC
clone_size: -; j_call: TRBJ1-3; d_call: -; v_call: TRBV4-3; cdr3_aa: CASSQRGSGNTIYF; cdr3_nt: TGCGCCAGCAGCCAGCGGGGCTCTGGAAACACCATATATTTT
clone_size: -; j_call: TRBJ1-2; d_call: -; v_call: TRBV5-1; cdr3_aa: CASSSGSYKDGYTF; cdr3_nt: TGCGCCAGCAGCTCCGGGTCGTATAAAGACGGCTACACCTTC
clone_size: few; j_call: TRBJ1-6; d_call: -; v_call: TRBV10-1; cdr3_aa: CASSETGTSHSPLHF; cdr3_nt: TGCGCCAGCAGCGAGACCGGGACATCCCATTCACCCCTCCACTTT
clone_size: few; j_call: TRBJ1-1; d_call: -; v_call: TRBV5-1; cdr3_aa: CASSSTVSGTEAFF; cdr3_nt: TGCGCCAGCAGCTCGACGGTGTCGGGGACTGAAGCTTTCTTT
clone_size: -; j_call: TRBJ1-1; d_call: -; v_call: TRBV27; cdr3_aa: CASSFRVANTEAFF; cdr3_nt: TGTGCCAGCAGTTTCCGGGTTGCGAACACTGAAGCTTTCTTT
clone_size: -; j_call: TRBJ1-5; d_call: -; v_call: TRBV7-3; cdr3_aa: CASSPEPNQPQHF; cdr3_nt: TGTGCCAGCAGCCCCGAACCGAATCAGCCCCAGCATTTT
clone_size: -; j_call: TRBJ1-3; d_call: TRBD1; v_call: TRBV5-1; cdr3_aa: CASSLAWTGGSSGNTIYF; cdr3_nt: TGCGCCAGCAGCTTGGCCTGGACAGGAGGGAGCTCTGGAAACACCATATATTTT
clone_size: -; j_call: TRBJ1-2; d_call: -; v_call: TRBV27; cdr3_aa: CASSLEPGTNYGYTF; cdr3_nt: TGTGCCAGCAGTCTGGAGCCGGGTACTAACTATGGCTACACCTTC
clone_size: -; j_call: TRBJ1-3; d_call: -; v_call: TRBV4-3; cdr3_aa: CASSQDSGERNTIYF; cdr3_nt: TGCGCCAGCAGCCAAGATTCGGGAGAAAGAAACACCATATATTTT
clone_size: -; j_call: TRBJ1-6; d_call: -; v_call: TRBV19; cdr3_aa: CASNAAAYNSPLHF; cdr3_nt: TGTGCCAGTAATGCCGCGGCCTATAATTCACCCCTCCACTTT
clone_size: -; j_call: TRBJ2-1; d_call: TRBD1; v_call: TRBV11-2; cdr3_aa: CASSQGTGGSNEQFF; cdr3_nt: TGTGCCAGCAGCCAGGGGACAGGGGGCTCAAATGAGCAGTTCTTC
clone_size: -; j_call: TRBJ2-3; d_call: TRBD2; v_call: TRBV5-1; cdr3_aa: CASSLALAGGGDTQYF; cdr3_nt: TGCGCCAGCAGCTTGGCACTAGCGGGAGGAGGGGATACGCAGTATTTT
clone_size: few; j_call: TRBJ1-6; d_call: -; v_call: TRBV2; cdr3_aa: CASSEIGLGNSPLHF; cdr3_nt: TGTGCCAGCAGTGAGATTGGCCTGGGGAATTCACCCCTCCACTTT
clone_size: -; j_call: TRBJ2-1; d_call: -; v_call: TRBV15; cdr3_aa: CATSVSGNNEQFF; cdr3_nt: TGTGCCACCAGCGTCAGCGGAAACAATGAGCAGTTCTTC
clone_size: -; j_call: TRBJ2-1; d_call: TRBD1; v_call: TRBV10-1; cdr3_aa: CASTRTGGSYNEQFF; cdr3_nt: TGCGCCAGCACTAGGACAGGGGGCTCCTACAATGAGCAGTTCTTC
clone_size: -; j_call: TRBJ2-7; d_call: -; v_call: TRBV28; cdr3_aa: CASSWWGLSSYEQYF; cdr3_nt: TGTGCCAGCAGTTGGTGGGGTCTGAGCTCCTACGAGCAGTACTTC
clone_size: -; j_call: TRBJ1-4; d_call: TRBD1; v_call: TRBV15; cdr3_aa: CATSRGDRINEKLFF; cdr3_nt: TGTGCCACCAGCAGAGGGGACAGAATCAATGAAAAACTGTTTTTT
clone_size: once; j_call: TRBJ1-2; d_call: -; v_call: TRBV27; cdr3_aa: CASSSWGGGYTF; cdr3_nt: TGTGCCAGCAGTTCCTGGGGCGGCGGCTACACCTTC
clone_size: -; j_call: TRBJ2-6; d_call: TRBD2; v_call: TRBV7-2; cdr3_aa: CASSLSTSGRSSGANVLTF; cdr3_nt: TGTGCCAGCAGCTTATCAACTAGCGGGAGGAGCTCTGGGGCCAACGTCCTGACTTTC
clone_size: -; j_call: TRBJ2-1; d_call: -; v_call: TRBV6-2/TRBV6-3; cdr3_aa: CASSNPLSRGVFPNEQFF; cdr3_nt: TGTGCCAGCAGTAATCCCTTGTCTAGGGGAGTATTCCCCAATGAGCAGTTCTTC
clone_size: -; j_call: TRBJ2-2; d_call: -; v_call: TRBV28; cdr3_aa: CASSLDRKNTGELFF; cdr3_nt: TGTGCCAGCAGCCTAGACAGGAAGAACACCGGGGAGCTGTTTTTT
clone_size: -; j_call: TRBJ2-1; d_call: -; v_call: TRBV3-1/TRBV3-2; cdr3_aa: CASSQDSGSWINEQFF; cdr3_nt: TGTGCCAGCAGCCAAGATTCCGGGAGTTGGATAAATGAGCAGTTCTTC
clone_size: -; j_call: TRBJ2-5; d_call: TRBD2; v_call: TRBV7-3; cdr3_aa: CATGLAGGETQYF; cdr3_nt: TGTGCCACCGGACTAGCGGGAGGGGAGACCCAGTACTTC
clone_size: few; j_call: TRBJ1-6; d_call: -; v_call: TRBV30; cdr3_aa: CAWSLSSHNSPLHF; cdr3_nt: TGTGCCTGGAGTCTTAGCAGCCATAATTCACCCCTCCACTTT
clone_size: -; j_call: TRBJ1-1; d_call: -; v_call: TRBV19; cdr3_aa: CASSYRDKKGTEAFF; cdr3_nt: TGTGCCAGTAGTTACCGGGACAAAAAAGGCACTGAAGCTTTCTTT
clone_size: once; j_call: TRBJ2-1; d_call: -; v_call: TRBV7-3; cdr3_aa: CASSANAFNEQFF; cdr3_nt: TGTGCCAGCAGCGCAAATGCCTTCAATGAGCAGTTCTTC
clone_size: -; j_call: TRBJ2-2; d_call: -; v_call: TRBV24-1; cdr3_aa: CATSLSGIAGELFF; cdr3_nt: TGTGCCACCAGTCTAAGTGGCATCGCCGGGGAGCTGTTTTTT
clone_size: -; j_call: TRBJ2-2; d_call: TRBD1; v_call: TRBV27; cdr3_aa: CASSLDRVGNTGELFF; cdr3_nt: TGTGCCAGCAGTCTCGACAGGGTTGGGAACACCGGGGAGCTGTTTTTT
clone_size: -; j_call: TRBJ1-1; d_call: -; v_call: TRBV15; cdr3_aa: CATSRDRGRSEAFF; cdr3_nt: TGTGCCACCAGCAGAGATCGTGGCCGTTCTGAAGCTTTCTTT
clone_size: -; j_call: TRBJ2-7; d_call: -; v_call: TRBV19; cdr3_aa: CASSTRGEGNSYEQYF; cdr3_nt: TGTGCCAGTAGTACTCGTGGGGAAGGCAACTCCTACGAGCAGTACTTC
clone_size: -; j_call: TRBJ2-1; d_call: TRBD2; v_call: TRBV4-1; cdr3_aa: CASSLVFLAGVDYNEQFF; cdr3_nt: TGCGCCAGCAGCCTAGTGTTTCTAGCGGGAGTGGACTACAATGAGCAGTTCTTC
clone_size: -; j_call: TRBJ2-4; d_call: -; v_call: TRBV28; cdr3_aa: CASSYIRGTKNIQYF; cdr3_nt: TGTGCCAGCAGTTATATCAGGGGCACCAAAAACATTCAGTACTTC
clone_size: -; j_call: TRBJ2-7; d_call: TRBD1; v_call: TRBV30; cdr3_aa: CAGRGGQGGYEQYF; cdr3_nt: TGTGCCGGGCGGGGGGGACAGGGGGGCTACGAGCAGTACTTC
clone_size: -; j_call: TRBJ1-2; d_call: -; v_call: TRBV7-2; cdr3_aa: CASSLGRQITTTF; cdr3_nt: TGTGCCAGCAGCTTAGGACGCCAGATTACTACCACTTTC
clone_size: once; j_call: TRBJ2-1; d_call: -; v_call: TRBV7-8; cdr3_aa: CASSLAAQGTYPNNEQFF; cdr3_nt: TGTGCCAGCAGCTTAGCGGCACAGGGGACTTACCCAAACAATGAGCAGTTCTTC